The present TCR beta chain was sequenced within a study of blood T cell repertoires in COVID-19. Study summary: Both acute and convalescent COVID-19 samples were obtained from the United States, Italy and Spain. Nucleic acid was either cDNA or gDNA, and it came from T cells, B-cell-depleted T cells, or PBMCs.

In the original analysis: Nucleated cell counts were estimated from reference gene primer amplification. The data were produced by immunoSEQ multiplex PCR, yet TCRdb's version contains in-frame clones alone and is incomplete. V, J and clone size reflect that table, while D and trimming were determined from the DNA. The sample lists fewer than 250,000 clones, approximately 81% occurring once. Germline CDR1 and CDR2: SGHKS and YYEKEE (reference sequence). CDR3 length equals 16 residues. V dropped 4 bases and J dropped 1; count of bases not matched to a gene: 9. The chain has TRBV5-5 and TRBJ2-3, with 7 bases aligning to TRBD1. The sample was peripheral blood. The source is a human donor in a cohort sampled during active COVID-19. CDR3 protein: CASSRHTGVGTDTQYF. The CDR3 DNA reads TGTGCCAGCAGCCGTCATACAGGGGTCGGCACAGATACGCAGTATTTT.